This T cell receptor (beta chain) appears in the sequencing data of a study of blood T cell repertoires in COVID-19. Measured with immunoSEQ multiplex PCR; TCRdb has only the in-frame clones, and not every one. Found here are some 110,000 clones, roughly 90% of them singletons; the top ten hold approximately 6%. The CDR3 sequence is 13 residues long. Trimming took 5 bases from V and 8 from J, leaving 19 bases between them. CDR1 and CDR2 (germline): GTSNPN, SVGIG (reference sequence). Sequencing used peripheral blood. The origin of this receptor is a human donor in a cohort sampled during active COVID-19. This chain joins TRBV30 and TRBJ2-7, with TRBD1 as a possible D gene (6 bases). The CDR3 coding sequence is TGTGCCTGGGGAGAGAGTTTTACAGGGAAGCAGTACTTC. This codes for CAWGESFTGKQYF.